The 2 T cell receptor beta chains below come from one sample, sequenced in a study of blood T cells in healthy people across ages. Next came a second PCR, run for roughly 6 to 11 cycles, which used a sample-barcoded 5' primer along with a J-beta primer mix. TCRdb passed the 5' RACE reads through MiXCR, listing each CDR3 protein once. Here the sample spans about 1.8 million distinct CDR3 sequences, around half being singletons. The sequenced sample was blood. Every receptor here comes from a woman in her thirties or forties in good health.

The V call is TRBV12-3 or TRBV12-4, the J call TRBJ2-7; D is undetermined. V shed 1 base and J shed 6 bases, with 13 bases lying between them. This CDR3 comprises 14 residues. CDR3 coding DNA: TGTGCCAGCAGTTTAGGTATCCCTCTGGTCGAGCAGTACTTC. This translates into CASSLGIPLVEQYF.

This clonotype has just a few counts. The chain recombines TRBV6-2 or TRBV6-3 with TRBJ2-1, with D maybe TRBD1 (6 bases). The CDR3 has 15 residues. V was clipped by 5 bases and J by 0 bases, with 11 bases between them. From germline, CDR1 is MNHEY and CDR2 SVGEGT. The CDR3 bases are TGTGCCAGCAGTACAGGGCTGGTCTCCTACAATGAGCAGTTCTTC. Protein sequence: CASSTGLVSYNEQFF.